The 18 T cell receptor beta chains below come from one sample, sequenced in a study of tumor-infiltrating lymphocytes in oesophageal squamous cell carcinoma. TCRdb used MiXCR to reprocess the PCR reads, holding one entry per CDR3 protein. The sample records approximately 21,000 distinct CDR3 sequences, around two fifths being singletons. The sequencing input was esophageal tumor tissue. These receptors originate from a male donor with esophageal squamous cell carcinoma.

In its sample, this clonotype was seen many times. The J gene is TRBJ1-4, the V gene TRBV5-1; tentative D call: TRBD1 (5 bases). The germline V gene encodes CDR1 SGHRS and CDR2 YFSETQ. The ends were cut back, 3 bases at V and 2 bases at J, with 17 bases in the middle. This CDR3 spans 17 amino acids. The CDR3 DNA is TGCGCCAGCAGCTGGGCCGCCGTTGGGACGACTAATGAAAAACTGTTTTTT. Its protein is CASSWAAVGTTNEKLFF.

Notes on this clonotype: Germline is not matched at one junction end, which may reflect a read error. DNA of the CDR3: TGTGCTAGCAGCTTAGCCCGGACAGGAGGTCAAGAGACCCAGTACTTC. Translation gives CASSLARTGGQETQYF. The chain combines TRBV7-7 with TRBJ2-5; 7 nucleotides match TRBD1. The germline V gene has CDR1 SSHAT and CDR2 FNYEAQ (reference sequence). There are 16 residues in the CDR3.

This chain joins TRBV4-1 and TRBJ2-3; TRBD2 aligns across 9 bases. The ends lost 7 bases at V and 6 bases at J; junction bases unmatched: 17. Germline CDR1 MGHRA, CDR2 YSYEKL. The CDR3 runs 17 residues. The CDR3 loop is CASTLRGIAGEGDTQYF. In nucleotides, the CDR3 is TGCGCCAGCACCTTAAGAGGGATAGCGGGAGAAGGGGATACGCAGTATTTT.

This clonotype was observed many times. V is TRBV2 and J is TRBJ2-5; maybe TRBD2 (6 bases). There are 14 residues in the CDR3. Per germline, CDR1 SNHLY and CDR2 FYNNEI. Trimming removed 6 bases at V and 1 base at J, with 12 bases between. The CDR3 region is CASRTGTVQETQYF. The CDR3 bases are TGTGCCAGCAGGACCGGGACTGTCCAAGAGACCCAGTACTTC.

Details on this clonotype: Because the CDR3's place on the DNA is in doubt, the DNA is left out and the CDR3 is given as listed by TCRdb. The chain is built from TRBV7-2 and TRBJ2-2; the D segment call TRBD1 is taken from the table without a DNA check. In germline, CDR1 is SGHTA, CDR2 FQGNSA. A total of 21 residues make up the CDR3, ends included. The CDR3 loop is CASSRDRGLETQYFGAGELFF.

By sample share, this clonotype is medium-sized. This chain uses TRBV7-6 with TRBJ2-5; D uncertain. Trimming took 5 bases from V and 4 from J, leaving 11 bases between them. Germline CDR1 is SGHVS and CDR2 is FNYEAQ. The CDR3 spans 13 residues. DNA of the CDR3: TGTGCCAGCAGCCAAGGGCCCCCAGAGACCCAGTACTTC. This codes for CASSQGPPETQYF.

The V gene is TRBV12-3 or TRBV12-4, the J gene TRBJ2-1; D is uncertain. V gave up 5 bases and J gave up 7 bases, with 15 bases separating them. The CDR3 runs 14 residues. CDR3 DNA sequence: TGTGCCAGCAGTCCCAAGGTCGTTAGGAATGAGCAGTTCTTC. Translating it yields CASSPKVVRNEQFF.

The V call is TRBV6-6, the J call TRBJ2-1, with D perhaps TRBD2 (6 bases). The better agreement between TRBJ2-7 and the DNA end casts doubt on the J call. CDR1 MNHNY and CDR2 SVGAGI come from the germline V gene (reference sequence). The CDR3 covers 14 residues. The CDR3 spells CASRATGLEGEQYF. The CDR3 DNA follows: TGTGCCAGCAGGGCGACGGGGCTGGAGGGCGAGCAGTACTTC.

V usage is TRBV9 and J usage is TRBJ2-1; D is unclear. Gene TRBJ2-7 matches the end of the DNA better, so the J call may be wrong. CDR1 and CDR2 (germline): SGDLS, YYNGEE. The CDR3 loop spans 16 amino acids. The CDR3 bases are TGTGCCAGCAGCGTAGTAGCCGGAGTGGCCTACAATGAGCAGTACTTC. This gives the protein CASSVVAGVAYNEQYF.

J is TRBJ1-1 and V is TRBV18; D remains ambiguous. Germline assignment: CDR1 KGHSH and CDR2 LQKENI. V dropped 5 bases and J dropped 2 bases, with 12 bases sitting between them. The CDR3 is 14 residues long. CDR3 DNA sequence: TGTGCCAGCTCAGTAGGGAAGGCTAACACTGAAGCTTTCTTT. As protein: CASSVGKANTEAFF.

Within the sample, this clonotype is medium-sized. V and J are TRBV24-1 and TRBJ2-7, with D maybe TRBD1 (6 bases). CDR1 KGHDR and CDR2 SFDVKD come from the germline V gene. V was cut by 2 bases and J by 1 base, with 8 bases left in between. This CDR3 region has 14 residues. CDR3 sequence (DNA): TGTGCCACCAGTGATTCAGACAGGTCCTACGAGCAGTACTTC. It encodes CATSDSDRSYEQYF.

This clonotype showed up many times. The V and J genes are TRBV25-1 and TRBJ1-3; 7 bases align to TRBD1. Germline-derived CDR1 and CDR2 are MGHDK and SYGVNS. With V trimmed by 5 bases and J by 4 bases, 8 bases remained unmatched. The CDR3 consists of 15 residues. The CDR3 loop is CASSTNRGLGNTIYF. CDR3 coding DNA: TGTGCCAGCAGTACGAACAGGGGACTAGGAAACACCATATATTTT.

The rearrangement uses TRBV6-2 or TRBV6-3 and TRBJ2-4; D is ambiguous. The J call may be mistaken, given a closer DNA end match to TRBJ2-7. Germline V CDR1 and CDR2: MNHEY, SVGEGT. The CDR3 is 11 residues long. CDR3 loop: CASGHDYEQYF. CDR3 DNA sequence: TGTGCCAGCGGCCATGATTACGAGCAGTACTTC.

The chain couples TRBV7-3 to TRBJ2-4; the match to TRBD2 covers 10 bases. The DNA end is a closer match to TRBJ2-1, so the J assignment may be wrong. The V gene's germline CDR1 is SGHTA and CDR2 FQGTGA. CDR3 length: 16 amino acids. For the CDR3, the DNA is TGTGCCAGCAGCAAACCGGGACTAGCGAGTTACAATGAGCAGTTCTTC. Translating it yields CASSKPGLASYNEQFF.

The chain employs TRBV6-8 and TRBJ1-5; a possible D gene is TRBD1 (5 bases). The V gene's germline CDR1 is MNHGY and CDR2 SAAAGT. Trimming took off 5 bases at V and 2 bases at J, with 10 bases between the two ends. This CDR3 region has 14 residues. The CDR3 nucleotides are TGTGCCAGCAGTGACCCACAGGGCAATCAGCCCCAGCATTTT. Translation: CASSDPQGNQPQHF.

This sequence joins TRBV11-2 and TRBJ2-4, with D possibly called TRBD1 or TRBD2 (5 bases each). V was cut by 2 bases and J by 13 bases, with 21 bases left in between. Germline V gives CDR1 SGHAT, CDR2 FQNNGV. The CDR3 is made up of 15 amino acids. In DNA form, the CDR3 reads TGTGCCAGCAGCTTAAGCCGGGGCGACTACAATGAGCAGTACTTC. It encodes CASSLSRGDYNEQYF.

This clonotype was recorded at least ten times. The chain links TRBV27 to TRBJ2-5, with D unresolved. CDR3 length equals 13 residues. Germline-derived CDR1 and CDR2 are MNHEY and SMNVEV (reference sequence). The V end was cut by 5 bases, the J end by 3 bases, with 10 bases between. The CDR3 DNA reads TGTGCCAGCAGTAACCATCCGGAAGAGACCCAGTACTTC. It encodes CASSNHPEETQYF.

The sample holds many counts of this clonotype. V and J are TRBV6-1 and TRBJ2-4, with 7 bases identical to TRBD1. The CDR3 contains 12 residues. Germline-derived CDR1 and CDR2 are MNHNS and SASEGT. V gave up 6 bases and J gave up 11 bases; unmatched junction bases: 7. The DNA of the CDR3 is TGTGCCAGCAGCCCGACAGGGCAGGTTCAGTACTTC. Translating it yields CASSPTGQVQYF.